Each of the 10 T cell receptor beta chains below was sequenced from the same sample in a study of T cell clonotyping in hematopoietic cell transplantation. TCRdb's table, derived via immunoSEQ multiplex PCR, lists solely in-frame clones and lacks some. The sample carries 37,000 or so clones, roughly 88% recorded once. The sequencing input was peripheral blood mononuclear cells. The receptors originated from a woman aged 40 to 50 in good health. Some clones in this sample may be carry-over from other donors' samples.

This clone appeared a single time. The genes are TRBV9 and TRBJ1-5; possibly TRBD1 for D (5 bases). The CDR3 sequence is 15 residues long. Trimming cost V 4 bases and J 2 bases, with 13 bases left between them. In germline, CDR1 is SGDLS, CDR2 YYNGEE. The CDR3 loop is CASSPGGGRNQPQHF. CDR3 nucleotide sequence: TGTGCCAGCAGCCCGGGGGGAGGGCGCAATCAGCCCCAGCATTTT.

The J gene is TRBJ2-7, the V gene TRBV6-4, with 7 bases lining up with TRBD1. Germline V gives CDR1 MRHNA, CDR2 SNTAGT. V shed 2 bases and J 3 bases; nucleotides not matched to a gene: 7. This CDR3 spans 15 amino acids. The CDR3 nucleotides read TGTGCCAGCAGTGACGGTGGGAACAGGGGCTACGAGCAGTACTTC. Translating it yields CASSDGGNRGYEQYF.

The chain uses TRBV28 and TRBJ2-2; maybe TRBD2 (5 bases). Germline lookup yields CDR1 MDHEN and CDR2 SYDVKM. This CDR3 has 14 residues. Trimming stripped 10 bases from V and 1 base from J, with 13 bases between. The DNA of the CDR3 is TGTGCCACATCATGGACTCAGAACACCGGGGAGCTGTTTTTT. It codes for CATSWTQNTGELFF.

The chain carries TRBV9 and TRBJ2-2; D perhaps matches TRBD2 (6 bases). The CDR3 extends over 17 amino acids. CDR1 and CDR2 from the germline V gene are SGDLS and YYNGEE. The V end lost 0 bases, the J end lost 3 bases, and 15 bases lay between the germline ends. The CDR3 DNA reads as TGTGCCAGCAGCGTAGACGCGACTAGTAGTTACACCGGGGAGCTGTTTTTT. Protein sequence: CASSVDATSSYTGELFF.

V and J are TRBV5-4 and TRBJ1-3; TRBD1 agrees at 10 bases. The trim removed 0 bases at V and 3 bases at J, leaving 3 bases unmatched. Germline V gene sequence: CDR1 SGHNT, CDR2 YYREEE (reference sequence). This CDR3 region has 16 residues. The CDR3: CASSLGQGAGGNTIYF. In DNA form, the CDR3 reads TGTGCCAGCAGCTTGGGACAGGGGGCTGGTGGAAACACCATATATTTT.

This clone is a singleton in its sample. The same CDR3 is also encoded by other DNA sequences in this sample. The chain joins TRBV9 to TRBJ2-3; D may be TRBD1 (6 bases). Germline CDR1 is SGDLS and CDR2 is YYNGEE. Deletions cut 2 bases from V and 0 bases from J, with 13 bases between. This CDR3 is 16 amino acids long. CDR3 residues: CASSVRGEPSTDTQYF. The CDR3 region has the DNA TGTGCCAGCAGCGTCAGGGGAGAGCCCAGCACAGATACGCAGTATTTT.

V is TRBV5-1 and J is TRBJ2-7, with D perhaps matching TRBD2 (6 bases). The CDR3 has 13 amino acids. Trimming took off 7 bases at V and 2 bases at J, with 13 bases between the two ends. Per the germline V gene, CDR1 is SGHRS and CDR2 is YFSETQ. In DNA, the CDR3 is TGCGCCAGCCCCGCGGGGCCCCCCTACGAGCAGTACTTC. Translated, it gives CASPAGPPYEQYF.

This chain links TRBV7-2 with TRBJ2-3, with D perhaps matching TRBD1 (5 bases). The CDR3 has 15 residues. Germline CDR1 and CDR2: SGHTA and FQGNSA. Trimming removed 8 bases at V and 4 bases at J, with 19 bases between. The CDR3 DNA sequence: TGTGCCAGCGGCCTTGGACGTTGGGGCGCAGATACGCAGTATTTT. Amino acids: CASGLGRWGADTQYF.

The genes are TRBV5-1 and TRBJ2-7; 8 bases align to TRBD1. CDR1 and CDR2 (germline): SGHRS, YFSETQ. The CDR3 spans 12 residues. V shed 4 bases, J shed 5 bases, and the junction held 2 bases outside the gene matches. CDR3 in amino acids: CASSRTGNEQYF. DNA for the CDR3: TGCGCCAGCAGCAGGACAGGGAACGAGCAGTACTTC.

A remark on this clone: Germline and junction disagree at one end, which may indicate a read error. The chain couples TRBV6-1 to TRBJ1-4; TRBD1 might be the D (6 bases). The CDR3 spans 14 residues. Per germline, CDR1 MNHNS and CDR2 SASEGT. The CDR3 loop reads CASSESLGHGGLNF. For the CDR3, the DNA is TGTGCCAGCAGTGAATCCCTAGGTCACGGGGGCCTGAATTTT.